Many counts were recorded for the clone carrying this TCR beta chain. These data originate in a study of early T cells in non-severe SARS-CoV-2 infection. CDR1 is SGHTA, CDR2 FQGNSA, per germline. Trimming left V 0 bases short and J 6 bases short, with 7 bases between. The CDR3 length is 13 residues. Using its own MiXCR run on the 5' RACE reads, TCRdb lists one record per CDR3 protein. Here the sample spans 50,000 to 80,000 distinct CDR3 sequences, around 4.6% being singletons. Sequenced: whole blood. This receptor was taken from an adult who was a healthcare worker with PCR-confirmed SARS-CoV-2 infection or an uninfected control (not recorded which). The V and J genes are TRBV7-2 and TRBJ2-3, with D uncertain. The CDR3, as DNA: TGTGCCAGCAGCTTAGCAGTTGCGGATACGCAGTATTTT. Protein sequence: CASSLAVADTQYF.